These T cell receptor beta chains were read from a single sample in a study of shared clonotypes between healthy human individuals. Profiled with immunoSEQ multiplex PCR; TCRdb holds only in-frame clones, not every one. The sample includes under 2.5 million clones, 85% to 95% of them seen just once. The sequencing input was naive CD4+ T cells from PBMCs. Receptor source: a young man in good health. Some clones in this sample may be carry-over from other donors' samples. CDR3s include the opening cysteine and the closing phenylalanine or tryptophan. D genes are given only for firm matches.

v_call,j_call,d_call,cdr3_nt,cdr3_aa
TRBV9,TRBJ1-5,.,TGTGCCAGCAGCGTAGATGCGGATCAGCCCCAGCATTTT,CASSVDADQPQHF
TRBV5-1,TRBJ2-7,.,TGCGCCAGCAGCTTGGGCAACTCCTACGAGCAGTACTTC,CASSLGNSYEQYF
TRBV4-2,TRBJ2-7,TRBD1,TGTGCCAGCAGCCAAGATCTCCAGGGGGTTGACTACGAGCAGTACTTC,CASSQDLQGVDYEQYF
TRBV4-2,TRBJ2-1,TRBD2,TGTGCCAGCAGCCCGGTGGGTAGCGGGGTCCGCTCCTACAATGAGCAGTTCTTC,CASSPVGSGVRSYNEQFF
TRBV5-1,TRBJ2-1,TRBD2,TGCGCCAGCAGCTTAGTAGCGGGAGTCTCCGATGAGCAGTTCTTC,CASSLVAGVSDEQFF
TRBV6-4,TRBJ2-3,TRBD2,TGTGCCAGCAGTTCTAGCGGGAGTACAGATACGCAGTATTTT,CASSSSGSTDTQYF
TRBV6-6,TRBJ1-2,.,TGTGCCAGCAGTTACGCGGGACTTGATGGCTACACCTTC,CASSYAGLDGYTF
TRBV2,TRBJ1-1,TRBD1,TGTGCCGCCGGACAGGGAATTAACACTGAAGCTTTCTTT,CAAGQGINTEAFF
TRBV18,TRBJ2-7,.,TGTGCCAGCTCAGGAGACAAGTACGAGCAGTACTTC,CASSGDKYEQYF
TRBV7-2,TRBJ2-3,TRBD1,TGTGCCAGCAGCTCGACCGGACAGGGACTCGCTAGCACAGATACGCAGTATTTT,CASSSTGQGLASTDTQYF
TRBV5-1,TRBJ2-1,TRBD1,TGCGCCAGCGACACCGGGACAGTTAACTACAATGAGCAGTTCTTC,CASDTGTVNYNEQFF
TRBV5-1,TRBJ2-7,TRBD2,TGCGCCAGCAGGCCACGTAGCGGGAGTTACGAGCAGTACTTC,CASRPRSGSYEQYF
TRBV5-1,TRBJ2-2,.,TGCGCCAGCAGCTACCCGGCTTATACCCTAGGAGGCGGGGAGCTGTTTTTT,CASSYPAYTLGGGELFF